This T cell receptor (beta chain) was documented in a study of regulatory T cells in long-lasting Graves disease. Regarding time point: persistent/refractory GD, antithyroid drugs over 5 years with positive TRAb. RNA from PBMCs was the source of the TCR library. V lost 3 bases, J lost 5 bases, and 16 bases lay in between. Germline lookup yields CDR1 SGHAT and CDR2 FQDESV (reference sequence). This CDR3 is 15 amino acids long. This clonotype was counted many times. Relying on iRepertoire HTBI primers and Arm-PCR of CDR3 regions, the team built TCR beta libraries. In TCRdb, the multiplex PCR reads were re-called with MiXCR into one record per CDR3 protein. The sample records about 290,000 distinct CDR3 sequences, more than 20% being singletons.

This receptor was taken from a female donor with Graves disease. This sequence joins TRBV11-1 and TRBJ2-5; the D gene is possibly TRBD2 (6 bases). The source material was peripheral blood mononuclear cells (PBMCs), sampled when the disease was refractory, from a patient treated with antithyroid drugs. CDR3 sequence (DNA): TGTGCCAGCAGCTTTAATCCCGGGGGATCGGAGACCCAGTACTTC. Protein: CASSFNPGGSETQYF.